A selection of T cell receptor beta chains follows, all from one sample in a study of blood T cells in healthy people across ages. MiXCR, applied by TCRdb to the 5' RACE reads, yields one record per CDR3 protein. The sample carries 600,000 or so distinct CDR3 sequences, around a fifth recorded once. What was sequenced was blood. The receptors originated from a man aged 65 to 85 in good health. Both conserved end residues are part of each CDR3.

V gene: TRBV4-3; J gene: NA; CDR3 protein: CANSQDPGGRETQYF
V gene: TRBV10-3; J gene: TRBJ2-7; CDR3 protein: CAISEPPGGDEQYF
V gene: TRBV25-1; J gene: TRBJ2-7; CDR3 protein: CASSGWTGGSAYEQYF
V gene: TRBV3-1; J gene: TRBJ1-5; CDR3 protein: CASSQEGQLGRQHF
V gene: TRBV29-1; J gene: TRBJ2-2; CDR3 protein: CSGAQQGAGELFF
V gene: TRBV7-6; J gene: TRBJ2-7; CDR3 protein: CASSPGTSGIGDEQYF
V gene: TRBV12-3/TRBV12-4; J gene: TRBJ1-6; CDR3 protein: CASSFEDRGGSPLHF
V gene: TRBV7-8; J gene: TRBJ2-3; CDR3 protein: CASSSAGLASTDTQYF
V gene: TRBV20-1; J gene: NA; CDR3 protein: CSASWGNEQFF
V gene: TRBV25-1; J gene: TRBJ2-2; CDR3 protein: CASSAFTGTGRSFNTGELFF
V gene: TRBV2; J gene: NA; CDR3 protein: CASGQGVFYEQYF
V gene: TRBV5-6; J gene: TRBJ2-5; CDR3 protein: CASSLQNGETKYF
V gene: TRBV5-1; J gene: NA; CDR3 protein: CASSVTVANEQFF
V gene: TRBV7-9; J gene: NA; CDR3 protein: CASSFLPLADNNEQFF
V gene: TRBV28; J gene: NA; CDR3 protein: CASSPSLPGASSYEQYF
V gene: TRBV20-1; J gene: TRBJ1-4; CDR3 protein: CSAGARDGPIKLFF